Each of the 30 T cell receptor beta chains below was sequenced from the same sample in a study of T cells in Graves' hyperthyroidism and ophthalmopathy (dated by TCRdb to the late 2010s). The library was generated by multiplex PCR. The sequencer listed for this sample is Illumina HiSeq 2000. Amplification of TCR beta CDR3 regions was carried out from RNA transcripts. The first round of RT-PCR for the TCR CDR3 was performed with the HTBI primer set and the Qiagen OneStep RT-PCR kit. The public reads were run again by TCRdb, first through fastp at Q25 and then through MiXCR, and only productive beta chains were kept. Under each unique CDR3 protein, matching rows form one entry showing the most common genes and DNA. The sample has some 600,000 distinct CDR3 sequences on record, approximately 15% of them singletons. The top ten hold about 5.8% of the sample. The specimen was blood. These receptor sequences come from a woman aged 25 to 45 with Graves' hyperthyroidism that later progressed to Graves' ophthalmopathy.

The genes are TRBV7-9 and TRBJ1-5; possible D gene TRBD1, 5 bases. Germline V CDR1 and CDR2: SEHNR, FQNEAQ (reference sequence). The CDR3 has 14 residues. Trimming removed 3 bases from V and 6 bases from J, with 12 bases in between. CDR3 amino acids: CASSFDPGTQPQHF. The CDR3 DNA follows: TGTGCCAGCAGCTTCGATCCCGGGACTCAGCCCCAGCATTTT. The complete variable domain, with remaining parts taken from reference TRBV7-9 and TRBJ1-5, reads DTGVSQNPRHKITKRGQNVTFRCDPISEHNRLYWYRQTLGQGPEFLTYFQNEAQLEKSRLLSDRFSAERPKGSFSTLEIQRTEQGDSAMYLCASSFDPGTQPQHFGDGTRLSIL.

At least ten counts were recorded for this clonotype. The rearrangement uses TRBV12-5 and TRBJ2-3, with TRBD2 identical over 13 bases. Germline CDR1 and CDR2: LGHNT and FRNRAP. This CDR3 is built from 15 residues. With 5 bases clipped from V and 3 bases from J, the junction kept 2 bases outside the gene matches. The CDR3 here is CASGRTSGRTDTQYF. Written as DNA, the CDR3 is TGTGCTAGTGGTAGGACTAGCGGGAGAACAGATACGCAGTATTTT.

This clonotype was detected many times. This sequence joins TRBV19 and TRBJ2-1, with D perhaps matching TRBD2 (5 bases). Germline V gene lookup returns CDR1 LNHDA and CDR2 SQIVND (reference sequence). V was trimmed by 3 bases and J by 7 bases, leaving 16 bases between them. CDR3 length: 15 amino acids. Here the CDR3 DNA reads TGTGCCAGTAGTATGCGAGGAGAGGGAGTGAATGAGCAGTTCTTC. It specifies CASSMRGEGVNEQFF.

This clonotype was observed many times. V gene TRBV5-1 combines with J gene TRBJ2-3; tentatively, D is TRBD2 (5 bases). The germline V gene encodes CDR1 SGHRS and CDR2 YFSETQ. V lost 3 bases, J lost 3 bases, and 8 bases lay in between. CDR3 length equals 13 residues. The CDR3 region is CASSSGNTDTQYF. The DNA for the CDR3 is TGCGCCAGCAGCTCGGGGAATACAGATACGCAGTATTTT.

This clonotype was picked up many times. The genes are TRBV19 and TRBJ1-6, with D possibly TRBD1 on 6 matching bases. From germline, CDR1 is LNHDA and CDR2 SQIVND (reference sequence). CDR3 length: 16 amino acids. V was pared by 3 bases and J by 7 bases, with 16 bases between. CDR3 protein: CASSIGGLGGNSPLHF. The CDR3 DNA follows: TGTGCCAGTAGTATTGGGGGCCTCGGAGGAAATTCACCCCTCCACTTT.

This clonotype has ten or more counts. This sequence joins TRBV19 and TRBJ1-2; 8 bases match TRBD1. Germline V gives CDR1 LNHDA, CDR2 SQIVND (reference sequence). The CDR3 covers 13 residues. The V segment lost 6 bases and the J segment 4 bases; nucleotides outside the gene matches: 4. CDR3 sequence: CASRSGGGYGYTF. For the CDR3, the DNA is TGTGCCAGTAGGTCAGGGGGCGGCTATGGCTACACCTTC.

V is TRBV7-9 and J is TRBJ1-4; TRBD1 matches 8 bases. The CDR3 has 14 residues. CDR1 and CDR2 from the germline V gene are SEHNR and FQNEAQ (reference sequence). Germline trimming cut 5 bases from V and 6 bases from J; bases unmatched to any gene: 5. CDR3: CASSRKTGDEKLFF. The CDR3 coding sequence is TGTGCCAGCAGCAGAAAGACAGGGGATGAAAAACTGTTTTTT.

This clonotype was detected ten times or more. This chain joins TRBV30 and TRBJ2-5; D is unresolved. Germline V gives CDR1 GTSNPN, CDR2 SVGIG (reference sequence). The ends were cut back, 0 bases at V and 5 bases at J, with 13 bases in the middle. The CDR3 loop spans 14 amino acids. CDR3 sequence reads: CAWSVQPRMETQYF. CDR3 coding DNA: TGTGCCTGGAGTGTACAGCCTCGGATGGAGACCCAGTACTTC.

The rearrangement uses TRBV11-2 and TRBJ2-1, with 9 bases identical to TRBD2. The trim removed 2 bases at V and 9 bases at J, leaving 5 bases unmatched. In germline, CDR1 is SGHAT, CDR2 FQNNGV. This CDR3 is 14 amino acids long. The CDR3 loop reads CASSLTGGRGEQFF. The CDR3 coding sequence is TGTGCCAGCAGCTTAACTGGCGGGAGGGGTGAGCAGTTCTTC.

Concerning this clonotype itself: In this CDR3 the conserved last residue, phenylalanine or tryptophan, is missing, so a read error is likely. The DNA is left out, because the CDR3 cannot be placed on it with certainty; the CDR3 is given as TCRdb lists it. The CDR3 is CASLGQGGNQPLHV. The V gene is TRBV2, the J gene TRBJ1-5; the DNA was not used to check the table's D call, TRBD1. The CDR3 region is 14 residues in length, termini included. Germline-derived CDR1 and CDR2 are SNHLY and FYNNEI.

This clonotype was seen many times. The J gene is TRBJ2-1, the V gene TRBV5-6, with a weak D call TRBD1 (6 bases). V shed 6 bases and J shed 9 bases, with 13 bases lying between them. Germline CDR1 SGHDT, CDR2 YYEEEE. The length of the CDR3 is 12 residues. CDR3: CASNEGVSEQFF. The CDR3 DNA follows: TGTGCCAGCAACGAGGGGGTATCTGAGCAGTTCTTC.

This clonotype has at least ten counts. The chain employs TRBV2 and TRBJ1-2, with 7 bases identical to TRBD1. The V gene end was trimmed by 6 bases and the J gene end by 8 bases; junction bases not matched to a gene: 9. The CDR3 sequence is 13 residues long. The V gene's germline CDR1 is SNHLY and CDR2 FYNNEI. In DNA, the CDR3 is TGTGCCAGCAGGTTACAGGGGCTTGAAGGCTACACCTTC. Translated, it gives CASRLQGLEGYTF.

The V gene is TRBV5-1, the J gene TRBJ2-7, with a possible D match to TRBD2 (5 bases). The length of the CDR3 is 14 residues. CDR1 SGHRS and CDR2 YFSETQ come from the germline V gene. Trimming shortened V by 0 bases and J by 5 bases, and 12 bases separated the two germline ends. CDR3 in DNA: TGCGCCAGCAGCTTGGGAGGACTCCCCCACGAGCAGTACTTC. Translated: CASSLGGLPHEQYF.

Many counts were recorded for this clonotype. The gene calls are TRBV18 and TRBJ2-1; a weak D match, TRBD1 (6 bases). The V gene lost 3 bases and the J gene lost 13 bases, with 22 bases spanning the gap. The CDR3 loop spans 15 amino acids. The germline V gene encodes CDR1 KGHSH and CDR2 LQKENI. CDR3 loop: CASSPPGTTGVRQFF. The DNA of the CDR3 is TGTGCCAGCTCACCCCCAGGGACAACAGGTGTTAGACAGTTCTTC.

The chain employs TRBV25-1 and TRBJ1-1; unclear D gene. This CDR3 comprises 14 residues. V lost 2 bases to trimming and J lost 5 bases, with 12 bases between them. Germline V gene data show CDR1 as MGHDK and CDR2 as SYGVNS. The CDR3 sequence: CASSETRMGTEAFF. The CDR3 coding sequence is TGTGCCAGCAGTGAAACAAGGATGGGAACTGAAGCTTTCTTT.

In this sample, this clonotype turned up a few times. V usage is TRBV29-1 and J usage is TRBJ1-2; 7 bases fit TRBD1. The CDR3 is 19 residues long. Germline V gives CDR1 SQVTM, CDR2 ANQGSEA. Losses at the gene ends were 6 bases for V and 3 bases for J; bases not matched to a gene: 25. CDR3 residues: CSVPTPFRDSLKGDYGYTF. The CDR3 DNA follows: TGCAGCGTCCCGACCCCCTTTAGGGACAGCCTCAAGGGTGACTATGGCTACACCTTC.

In its sample, this clonotype was seen many times. The chain combines TRBV20-1 with TRBJ2-5; 11 bases agree with TRBD2. The CDR3 spans 17 residues. CDR1 and CDR2 from the germline V gene are DFQATT and SNEGSKA (reference sequence). The ends lost 5 bases at V and 0 bases at J; junction bases unmatched: 11. Here the CDR3 DNA reads TGCAGTGCTTGCCTACTAGCGGGAGCCACGTACCAAGAGACCCAGTACTTC. The encoded protein is CSACLLAGATYQETQYF.

Ten or more counts support this clonotype. V gene TRBV12-3 or TRBV12-4 combines with J gene TRBJ2-7; 8 bases line up with TRBD2. The length of the CDR3 is 13 residues. The ends lost 1 base at V and 5 bases at J; junction bases unmatched: 1. The CDR3, as DNA: TGTGCCAGCAGTTTAGGGACTAGCAACGAGCAGTACTTC. Its protein product is CASSLGTSNEQYF.

Many counts were recorded for this clonotype. This chain links TRBV2 with TRBJ2-7, with D tentatively TRBD2 (5 bases). The ends were cut back, 10 bases at V and 0 bases at J, with 19 bases in the middle. CDR1 and CDR2 (germline): SNHLY, FYNNEI. The length of the CDR3 is 15 residues. The CDR3 DNA sequence: TGTGCCACTACTCGCCTTGGAGGTAGCTCCTACGAGCAGTACTTC. This sequence encodes CATTRLGGSSYEQYF.

The gene calls are TRBV7-9 and TRBJ1-5, with no clear D. The V gene lost 7 bases and the J gene lost 0 bases, with 10 bases spanning the gap. The V gene's germline CDR1 is SEHNR and CDR2 FQNEAQ (reference sequence). The CDR3 spans 14 residues. The CDR3 loop is CASTNGGSNQPQHF. CDR3 in DNA: TGTGCCAGCACCAACGGAGGTAGCAATCAGCCCCAGCATTTT.

The chain carries TRBV20-1 and TRBJ2-3; unclear D gene. There are 14 residues in the CDR3. V shed 3 bases and J shed 0 bases, with 10 bases lying between them. Germline V gives CDR1 DFQATT, CDR2 SNEGSKA (reference sequence). CDR3 region: CSASQNPSTDTQYF. In DNA, the CDR3 is TGCAGTGCTAGTCAGAATCCTAGCACAGATACGCAGTATTTT.

This clonotype was seen repeatedly, ten times or more. The V gene is TRBV7-8, the J gene TRBJ1-1, with 7 bases fitting TRBD1. The junction had 7 bases not matched to a gene; V was cut back by 5 bases and J by 1 base. CDR1 and CDR2 (germline): SGHVS, FQNEAQ. The CDR3 is 15 residues long. CDR3 sequence: CASSLQDRENTEAFF. CDR3 nucleotides: TGTGCCAGCAGCCTTCAAGACAGGGAGAACACTGAAGCTTTCTTT.

In regard to this clonotype: A junction end diverges from the germline sequence, so it may reflect a read error. The CDR3 nucleotides read TGTGTCAGCATAATAGGTCTCTCTGGAAACACCATATATTTT. Its protein is CVSIIGLSGNTIYF. This sequence joins TRBV6-2 or TRBV6-3 and TRBJ1-3; D is uncertain. Germline V gene data show CDR1 as MNHEY and CDR2 as SVGEGT. The CDR3 has 14 residues.

This sequence joins TRBV14 and TRBJ2-7; D remains unclear. With 0 bases removed from V and 0 bases from J, the gap between germline ends came to 9 bases. This CDR3 spans 15 amino acids. Germline lookup yields CDR1 SGHDN and CDR2 FVKESK. The CDR3 nucleotides are TGTGCCAGCAGCCAAGATAGTAAGGGCTCCTACGAGCAGTACTTC. Translated: CASSQDSKGSYEQYF.

This clonotype was seen ten or more times. The chain joins TRBV28 to TRBJ2-1, with 9 nucleotides matching TRBD1. Germline lookup yields CDR1 MDHEN and CDR2 SYDVKM. The ends lost 3 bases at V and 5 bases at J; junction bases unmatched: 5. This CDR3 region has 15 residues. The CDR3 is CASSFQQGADNEQFF. DNA for the CDR3: TGTGCCAGCAGTTTCCAACAGGGGGCTGACAATGAGCAGTTCTTC.

A word on this clonotype: This may arise from a read error, as a much more abundant clone is one base away. This chain joins TRBV20-1 and TRBJ2-5; D ambiguous. Trimming took off 0 bases at V and 6 bases at J, with 17 bases between the two ends. This CDR3 is built from 15 residues. Germline lookup yields CDR1 DFQATT and CDR2 SNEGSKA (reference sequence). The CDR3 protein is CSARDVAGKQKTQYF. CDR3 in DNA: TGCAGTGCTAGAGATGTAGCAGGAAAACAAAAGACCCAGTACTTC.

This clonotype was picked up many times. The genes are TRBV20-1 and TRBJ1-1; no clear D. V was trimmed by 4 bases and J by 3 bases, leaving 12 bases between them. The CDR3 is made up of 13 amino acids. Germline V gene data show CDR1 as DFQATT and CDR2 as SNEGSKA (reference sequence). The CDR3 is CSAMWFGYTEAFF. CDR3 DNA: TGCAGTGCTATGTGGTTTGGGTACACTGAAGCTTTCTTT.

In its sample, this clonotype was seen a few times. The rearrangement uses TRBV3-1 and TRBJ1-1, with a possible D match to TRBD1 (5 bases). Looked up from germline, CDR1 is LGHDT and CDR2 is YNNKEL (reference sequence). The CDR3 covers 16 residues. V was cut by 7 bases and J by 5 bases, with 23 bases left in between. The CDR3 reads CASIESTLSGGTEAFF. The CDR3 nucleotides read TGTGCCAGCATCGAAAGTACCCTCTCTGGGGGGACTGAAGCTTTCTTT. The whole variable domain, remainder taken from reference TRBV3-1 and TRBJ1-1, is DTAVSQTPKYLVTQMGNDKSIKCEQNLGHDTMYWYKQDSKKFLKIMFSYNNKELIINETVPNRFSPKSPDKAHLNLHINSLELGDSAVYFCASIESTLSGGTEAFFGQGTRLTVV.

This clonotype was detected only a few times. The V call is TRBV11-1, the J call TRBJ2-2; unclear D gene. Germline V gene lookup returns CDR1 SGHAT and CDR2 FQDESV (reference sequence). The CDR3 is made up of 15 amino acids. V dropped 1 base and J dropped 3 bases, with 9 bases sitting between them. The CDR3 DNA reads as TGTGCCAGCAGCTTAGGGGGAATGGACACCGGGGAGCTGTTTTTT. It encodes CASSLGGMDTGELFF.

This clonotype was found many times. The J gene is TRBJ2-3, the V gene TRBV20-1; 7 bases align to TRBD2. This CDR3 contains 12 residues. Germline V gene data show CDR1 as DFQATT and CDR2 as SNEGSKA (reference sequence). The CDR3 reads CGAAGVADTQYF. As DNA, the CDR3 is TGCGGGGCGGCGGGAGTAGCAGATACGCAGTATTTT.